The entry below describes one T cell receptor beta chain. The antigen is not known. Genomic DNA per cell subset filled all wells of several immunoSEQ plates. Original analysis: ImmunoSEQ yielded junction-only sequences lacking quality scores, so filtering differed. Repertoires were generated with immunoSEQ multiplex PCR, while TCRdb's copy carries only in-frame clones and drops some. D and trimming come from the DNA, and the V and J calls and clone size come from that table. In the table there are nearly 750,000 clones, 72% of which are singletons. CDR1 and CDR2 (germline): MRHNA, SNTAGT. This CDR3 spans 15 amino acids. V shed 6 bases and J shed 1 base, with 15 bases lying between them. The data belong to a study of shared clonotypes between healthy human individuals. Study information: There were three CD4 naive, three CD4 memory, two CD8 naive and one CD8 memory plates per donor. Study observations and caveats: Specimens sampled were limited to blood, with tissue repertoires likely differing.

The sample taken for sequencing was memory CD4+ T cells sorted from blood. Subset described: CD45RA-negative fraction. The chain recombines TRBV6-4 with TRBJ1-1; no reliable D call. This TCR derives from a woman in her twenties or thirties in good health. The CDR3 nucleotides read TGTGCCAGCAGCGGCCTACGTCGATCGAACACTGAAGCTTTCTTT. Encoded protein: CASSGLRRSNTEAFF.